The entry that follows covers one TCR beta chain sequence. Its specificity is not known. Different DNA sequences within this sample yield the same CDR3. Using immunoSEQ multiplex PCR, the repertoire was profiled, and TCRdb retains in-frame clones only, with some absent. The data contain more than 90,000 clones, approximately 89% of them singletons. The sample belongs to a study of T cell responses to AZD1222 COVID-19 vaccine. General observations from the study: Mostly white British, mostly female donors; authors suggested clonal diversity may be underestimated. Baseline testing showed seropositivity in only 5 or 6 AZD1222 recipients.

V lost 0 bases and J lost 0, with 9 bases in between. CDR1 is SEHNR, CDR2 FQNEAQ, per germline (reference sequence). The CDR3 is made up of 16 amino acids. The J gene is TRBJ1-3, the V gene TRBV7-9; D is ambiguous. This specimen was peripheral blood, taken 28 days after the second AZD1222 dose. This clonotype originated in an adult who received the AZD1222 COVID-19 vaccine. CDR3 nucleotide sequence: TGTGCCAGCAGCTTAGCGGGCCAATACTCTGGAAACACCATATATTTT. This encodes CASSLAGQYSGNTIYF.